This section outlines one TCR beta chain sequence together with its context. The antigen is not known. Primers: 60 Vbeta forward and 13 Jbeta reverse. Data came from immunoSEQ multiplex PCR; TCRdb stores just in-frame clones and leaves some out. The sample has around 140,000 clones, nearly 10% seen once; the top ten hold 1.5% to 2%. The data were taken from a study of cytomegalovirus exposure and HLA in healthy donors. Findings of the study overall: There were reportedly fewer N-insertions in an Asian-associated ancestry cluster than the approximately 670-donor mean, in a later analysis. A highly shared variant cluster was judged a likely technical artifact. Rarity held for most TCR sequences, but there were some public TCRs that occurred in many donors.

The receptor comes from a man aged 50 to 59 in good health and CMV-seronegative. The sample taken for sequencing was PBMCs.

This CDR3 is CASSPRRGDGYTF. The CDR3 DNA reads as TGTGCCAGCAGCCCTCGACGGGGAGATGGCTACACCTTC. The chain joins TRBV7-9 to TRBJ1-2; unclear D gene. This CDR3 contains 13 residues. The V end was cut by 5 bases, the J end by 6 bases, with 13 bases between. From germline, CDR1 is SEHNR and CDR2 FQNEAQ (reference sequence).